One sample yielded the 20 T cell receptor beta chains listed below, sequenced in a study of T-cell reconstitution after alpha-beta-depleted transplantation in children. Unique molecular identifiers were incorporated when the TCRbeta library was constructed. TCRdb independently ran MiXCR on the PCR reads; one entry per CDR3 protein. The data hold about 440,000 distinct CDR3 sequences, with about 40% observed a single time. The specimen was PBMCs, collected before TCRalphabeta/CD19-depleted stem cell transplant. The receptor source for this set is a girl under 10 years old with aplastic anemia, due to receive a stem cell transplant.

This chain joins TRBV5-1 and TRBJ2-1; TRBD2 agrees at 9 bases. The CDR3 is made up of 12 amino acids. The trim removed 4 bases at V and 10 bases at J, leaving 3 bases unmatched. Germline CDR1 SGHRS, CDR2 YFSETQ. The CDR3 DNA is TGCGCCAGCAGCCTCGGACTAGCGGAGCAGTTCTTC. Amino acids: CASSLGLAEQFF. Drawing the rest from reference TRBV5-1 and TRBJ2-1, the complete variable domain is KAGVTQTPRYLIKTRGQQVTLSCSPISGHRSVSWYQQTPGQGLQFLFEYFSETQRNKGNFPGRFSGRQFSNSRSEMNVSTLELGDSALYLCASSLGLAEQFFGPGTRLTVL.

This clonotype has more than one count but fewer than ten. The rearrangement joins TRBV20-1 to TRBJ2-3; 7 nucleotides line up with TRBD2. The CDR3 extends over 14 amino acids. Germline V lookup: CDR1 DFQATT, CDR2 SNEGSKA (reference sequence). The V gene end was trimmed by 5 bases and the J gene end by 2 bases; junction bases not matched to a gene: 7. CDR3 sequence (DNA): TGCAGTGCTGACCAGCGGGGTCTCACAGATACGCAGTATTTT. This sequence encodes CSADQRGLTDTQYF.

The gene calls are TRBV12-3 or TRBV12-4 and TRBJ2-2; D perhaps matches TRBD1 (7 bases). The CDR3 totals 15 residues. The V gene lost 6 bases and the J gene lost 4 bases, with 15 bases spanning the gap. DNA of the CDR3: TGTGCCAGCAGACCACCAGGGGGGAGCACCGGGGAGCTGTTTTTT. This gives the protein CASRPPGGSTGELFF.

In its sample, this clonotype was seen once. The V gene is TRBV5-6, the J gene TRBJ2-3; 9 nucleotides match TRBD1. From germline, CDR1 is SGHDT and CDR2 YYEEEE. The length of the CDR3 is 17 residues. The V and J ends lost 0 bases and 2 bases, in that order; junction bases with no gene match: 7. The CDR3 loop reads CASSLAGQGPITDTQYF. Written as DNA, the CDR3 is TGTGCCAGCAGCTTGGCCGGACAGGGGCCTATCACAGATACGCAGTATTTT.

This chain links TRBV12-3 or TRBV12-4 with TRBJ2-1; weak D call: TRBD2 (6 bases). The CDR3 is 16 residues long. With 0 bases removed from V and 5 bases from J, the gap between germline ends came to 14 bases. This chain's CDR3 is CASSLAPGTANNEQFF. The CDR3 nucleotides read TGTGCCAGCAGTTTAGCGCCCGGGACTGCCAACAATGAGCAGTTCTTC.

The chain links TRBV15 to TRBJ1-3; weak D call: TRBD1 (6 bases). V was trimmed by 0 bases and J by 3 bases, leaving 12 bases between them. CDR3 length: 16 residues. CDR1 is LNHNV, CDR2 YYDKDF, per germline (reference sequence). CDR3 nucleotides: TGTGCCACCAGCAGAGAACCAGCAGGGGTTGGAAACACCATATATTTT. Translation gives CATSREPAGVGNTIYF.

CDR3 coding DNA: TGTGCCAGCAGTTTATTTCCGGGAGGGCCGGTTGAGCAGTTCTTC. Residues: CASSLFPGGPVEQFF. The V gene is TRBV28, the J gene TRBJ2-1; TRBD2 matches at 8 bases. The CDR3 is 15 residues long. Germline CDR1 and CDR2: MDHEN and SYDVKM. V dropped 1 base and J dropped 9; count of bases not matched to a gene: 8.

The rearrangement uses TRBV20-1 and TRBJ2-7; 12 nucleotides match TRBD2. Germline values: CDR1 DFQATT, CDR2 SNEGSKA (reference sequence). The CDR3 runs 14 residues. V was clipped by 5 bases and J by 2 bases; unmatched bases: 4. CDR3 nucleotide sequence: TGCAGTGCTTCAGGACTAGCGGGGCCCTACGAGCAGTACTTC. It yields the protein CSASGLAGPYEQYF.

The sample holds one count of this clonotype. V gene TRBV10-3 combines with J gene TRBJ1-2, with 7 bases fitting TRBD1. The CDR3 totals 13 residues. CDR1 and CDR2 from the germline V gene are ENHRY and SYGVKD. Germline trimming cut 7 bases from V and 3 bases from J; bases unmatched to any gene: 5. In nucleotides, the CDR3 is TGTGCCATCAATTCCGGGACAGACTATGGCTACACCTTC. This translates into CAINSGTDYGYTF.

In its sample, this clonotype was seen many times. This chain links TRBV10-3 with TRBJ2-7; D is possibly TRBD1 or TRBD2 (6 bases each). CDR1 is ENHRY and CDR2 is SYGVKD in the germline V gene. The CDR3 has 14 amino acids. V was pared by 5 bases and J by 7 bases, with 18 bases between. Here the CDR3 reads CAISPRRGLREQYF. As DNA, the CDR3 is TGTGCCATCAGTCCCCGCCGGGGGCTAAGAGAGCAGTACTTC.

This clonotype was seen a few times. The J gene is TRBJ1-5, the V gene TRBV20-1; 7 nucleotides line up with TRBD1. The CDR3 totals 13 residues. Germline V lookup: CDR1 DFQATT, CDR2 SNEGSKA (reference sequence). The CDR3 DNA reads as TGCATTGCAGGACAGGCTATCAATCAGCCCCAGCATTTT. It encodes CIAGQAINQPQHF.

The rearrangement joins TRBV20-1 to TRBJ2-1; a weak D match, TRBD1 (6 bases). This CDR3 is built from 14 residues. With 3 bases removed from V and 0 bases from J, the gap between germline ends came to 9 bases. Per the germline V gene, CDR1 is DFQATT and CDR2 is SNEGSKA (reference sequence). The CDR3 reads CSASTGSSYNEQFF. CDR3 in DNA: TGCAGTGCTAGCACAGGGAGCTCCTACAATGAGCAGTTCTTC.

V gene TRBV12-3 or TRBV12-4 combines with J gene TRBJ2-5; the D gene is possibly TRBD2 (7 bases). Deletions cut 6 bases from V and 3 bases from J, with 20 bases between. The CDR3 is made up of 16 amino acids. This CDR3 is CASSPSGGRWEETQYF. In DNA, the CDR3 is TGTGCCAGCAGCCCATCGGGGGGCAGGTGGGAAGAGACCCAGTACTTC.

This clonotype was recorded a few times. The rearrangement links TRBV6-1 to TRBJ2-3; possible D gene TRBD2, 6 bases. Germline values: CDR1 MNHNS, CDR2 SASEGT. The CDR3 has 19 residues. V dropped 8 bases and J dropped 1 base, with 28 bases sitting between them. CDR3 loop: CASLEFGIHRGWGTDTQYF. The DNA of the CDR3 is TGTGCCAGCTTGGAATTTGGAATCCATCGGGGGTGGGGCACAGATACGCAGTATTTT.

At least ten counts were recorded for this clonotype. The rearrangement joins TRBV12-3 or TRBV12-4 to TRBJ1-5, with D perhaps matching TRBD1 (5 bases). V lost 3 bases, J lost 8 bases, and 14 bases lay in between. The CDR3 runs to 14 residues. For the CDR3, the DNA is TGTGCCAGCAGTTTCGGCCAGGGAAGGGAGCCCCAGCATTTT. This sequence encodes CASSFGQGREPQHF.

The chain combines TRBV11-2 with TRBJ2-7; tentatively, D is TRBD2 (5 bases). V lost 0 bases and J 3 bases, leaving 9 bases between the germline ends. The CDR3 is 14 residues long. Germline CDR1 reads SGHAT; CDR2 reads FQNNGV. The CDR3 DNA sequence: TGTGCCAGCAGCTTAGAGTTCGGAGGCTACGAGCAGTACTTC. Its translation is CASSLEFGGYEQYF.

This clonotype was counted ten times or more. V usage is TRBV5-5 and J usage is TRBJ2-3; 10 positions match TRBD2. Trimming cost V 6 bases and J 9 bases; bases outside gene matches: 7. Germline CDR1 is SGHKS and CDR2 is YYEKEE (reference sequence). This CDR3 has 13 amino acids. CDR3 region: CASTGLAGDTQYF. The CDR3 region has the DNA TGTGCCAGCACCGGCCTAGCGGGAGACACGCAGTATTTT.

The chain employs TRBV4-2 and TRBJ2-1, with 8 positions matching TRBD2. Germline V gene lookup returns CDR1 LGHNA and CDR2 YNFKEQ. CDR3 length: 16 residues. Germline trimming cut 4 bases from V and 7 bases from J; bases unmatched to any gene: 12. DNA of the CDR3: TGTGCCAGCAGCCGGCTAGCGGGCAACATGGGGAATGAGCAGTTCTTC. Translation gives CASSRLAGNMGNEQFF.

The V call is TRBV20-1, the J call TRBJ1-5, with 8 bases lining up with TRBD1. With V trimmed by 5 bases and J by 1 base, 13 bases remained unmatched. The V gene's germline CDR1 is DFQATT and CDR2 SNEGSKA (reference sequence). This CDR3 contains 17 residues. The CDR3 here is CSARRTGLVRSNQPQHF. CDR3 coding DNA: TGCAGTGCTCGTAGGACAGGGTTGGTTCGGAGCAATCAGCCCCAGCATTTT.

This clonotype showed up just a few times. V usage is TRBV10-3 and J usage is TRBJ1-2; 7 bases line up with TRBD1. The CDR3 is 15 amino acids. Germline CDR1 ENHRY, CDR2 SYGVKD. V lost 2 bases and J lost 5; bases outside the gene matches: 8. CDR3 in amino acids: CAISEPHGTEYGYTF. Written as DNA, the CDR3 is TGTGCCATCAGTGAGCCTCACGGGACAGAATATGGCTACACCTTC.